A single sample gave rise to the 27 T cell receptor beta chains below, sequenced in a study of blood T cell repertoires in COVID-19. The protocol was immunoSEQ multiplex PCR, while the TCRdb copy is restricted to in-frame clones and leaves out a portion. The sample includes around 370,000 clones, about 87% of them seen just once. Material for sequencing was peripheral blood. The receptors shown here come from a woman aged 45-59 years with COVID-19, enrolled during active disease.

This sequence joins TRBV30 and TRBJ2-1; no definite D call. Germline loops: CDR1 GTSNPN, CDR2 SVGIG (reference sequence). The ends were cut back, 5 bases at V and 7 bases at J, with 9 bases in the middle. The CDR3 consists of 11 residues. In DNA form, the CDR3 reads TGTGCCTGGTCGAGTCAAAATGAGCAGTTCTTC. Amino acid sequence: CAWSSQNEQFF.

CDR3 residues: CASSDSGGRGAEQFF. CDR3 DNA sequence: TGTGCCAGCAGTGATTCAGGCGGGAGGGGTGCTGAGCAGTTCTTC. This sequence joins TRBV25-1 and TRBJ2-1; 9 bases align to TRBD2. V was clipped by 3 bases and J by 9 bases; unmatched bases: 9. Per the germline V gene, CDR1 is MGHDK and CDR2 is SYGVNS. The CDR3 length is 15 residues. The full variable domain, its missing parts supplied by reference TRBV25-1 and TRBJ2-1, is EADIYQTPRYLVIGTGKKITLECSQTMGHDKMYWYQQDPGMELHLIHYSYGVNSTEKGDLSSESTVSRIRTEHFPLTLESARPSHTSQYLCASSDSGGRGAEQFFGPGTRLTVL.

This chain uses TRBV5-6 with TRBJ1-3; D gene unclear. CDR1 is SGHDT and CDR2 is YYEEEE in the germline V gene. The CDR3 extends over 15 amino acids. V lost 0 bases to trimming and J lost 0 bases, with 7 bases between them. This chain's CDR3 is CASSLVSGSGNTIYF. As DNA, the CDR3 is TGTGCCAGCAGCTTGGTCTCAGGCTCTGGAAACACCATATATTTT.

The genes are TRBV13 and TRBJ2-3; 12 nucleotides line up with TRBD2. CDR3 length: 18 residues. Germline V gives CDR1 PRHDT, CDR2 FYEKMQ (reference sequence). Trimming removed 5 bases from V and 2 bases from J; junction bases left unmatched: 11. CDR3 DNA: TGTGCCAGCAGCACCAGGACTAGCGGGATCGGTACCACAGATACGCAGTATTTT. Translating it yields CASSTRTSGIGTTDTQYF.

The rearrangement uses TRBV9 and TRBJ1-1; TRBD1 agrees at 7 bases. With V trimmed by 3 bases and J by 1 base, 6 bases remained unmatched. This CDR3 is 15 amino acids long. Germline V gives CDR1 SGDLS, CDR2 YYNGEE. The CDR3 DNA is TGTGCCAGCAGCGGTCAAAAGGGGGCGAACACTGAAGCTTTCTTT. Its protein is CASSGQKGANTEAFF.

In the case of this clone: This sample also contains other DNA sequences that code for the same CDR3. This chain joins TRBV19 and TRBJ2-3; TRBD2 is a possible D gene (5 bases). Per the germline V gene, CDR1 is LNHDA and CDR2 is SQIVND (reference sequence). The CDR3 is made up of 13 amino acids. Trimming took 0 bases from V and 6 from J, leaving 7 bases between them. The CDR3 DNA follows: TGTGCCAGTAGTATAGATCGAGGGGATACGCAGTATTTT. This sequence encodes CASSIDRGDTQYF.

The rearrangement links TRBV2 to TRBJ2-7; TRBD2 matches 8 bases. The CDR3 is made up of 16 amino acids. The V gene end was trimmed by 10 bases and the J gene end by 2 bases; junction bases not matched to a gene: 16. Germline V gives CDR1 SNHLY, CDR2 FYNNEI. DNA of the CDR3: TGTGCCATCACAAGGGGTGCTAGCGGGTTTACCTACGAGCAGTACTTC. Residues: CAITRGASGFTYEQYF.

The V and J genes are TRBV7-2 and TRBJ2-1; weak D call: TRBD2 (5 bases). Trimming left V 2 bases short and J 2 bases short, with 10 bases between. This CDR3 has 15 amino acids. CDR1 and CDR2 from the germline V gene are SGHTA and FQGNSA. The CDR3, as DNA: TGTGCCAGCAGCTTAAAGCGGCCCCCCTACAATGAGCAGTTCTTC. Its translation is CASSLKRPPYNEQFF.

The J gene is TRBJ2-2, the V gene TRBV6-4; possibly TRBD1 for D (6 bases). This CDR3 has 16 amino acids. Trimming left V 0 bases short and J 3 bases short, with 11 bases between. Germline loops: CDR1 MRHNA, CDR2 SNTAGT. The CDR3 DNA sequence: TGTGCCAGCAGTGACTCCGGCAGGGGTCACACCGGGGAGCTGTTTTTT. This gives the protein CASSDSGRGHTGELFF.

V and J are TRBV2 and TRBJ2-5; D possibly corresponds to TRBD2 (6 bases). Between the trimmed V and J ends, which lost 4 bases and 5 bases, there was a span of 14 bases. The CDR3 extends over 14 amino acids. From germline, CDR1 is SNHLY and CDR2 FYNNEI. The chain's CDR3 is CASSVTSSRETQYF. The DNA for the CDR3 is TGTGCCAGCAGTGTAACTAGCTCACGGGAGACCCAGTACTTC.

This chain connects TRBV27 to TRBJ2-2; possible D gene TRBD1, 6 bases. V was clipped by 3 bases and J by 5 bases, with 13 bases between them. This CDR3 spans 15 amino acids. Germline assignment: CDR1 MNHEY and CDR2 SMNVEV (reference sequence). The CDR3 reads CASSLLGARTGELFF. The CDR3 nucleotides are TGTGCCAGCAGTTTGCTGGGGGCTCGTACCGGGGAGCTGTTTTTT.

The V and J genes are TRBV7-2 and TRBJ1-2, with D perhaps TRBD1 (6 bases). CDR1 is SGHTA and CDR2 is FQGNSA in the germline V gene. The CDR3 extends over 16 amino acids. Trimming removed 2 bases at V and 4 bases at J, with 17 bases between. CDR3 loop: CASSLQASTGFYGYTF. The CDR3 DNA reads TGTGCCAGCAGCTTACAGGCCTCGACAGGCTTCTATGGCTACACCTTC.

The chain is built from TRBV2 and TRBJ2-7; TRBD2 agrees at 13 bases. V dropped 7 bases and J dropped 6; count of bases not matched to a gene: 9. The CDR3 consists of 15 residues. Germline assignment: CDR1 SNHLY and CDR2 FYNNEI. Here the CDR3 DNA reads TGTGCCAGCAAGACCTGGACTAGCGGGAGAGGCGAGCAGTACTTC. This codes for CASKTWTSGRGEQYF.

Here the CDR3 reads CASSFPGQVEDTF. The CDR3 nucleotides are TGTGCCAGCAGCTTCCCGGGACAGGTGGAGGACACCTTC. This chain links TRBV5-6 with TRBJ1-2; TRBD1 agrees at 8 bases. Germline V gene sequence: CDR1 SGHDT, CDR2 YYEEEE. The V segment lost 2 bases and the J segment 12 bases; nucleotides outside the gene matches: 9. This CDR3 is 13 amino acids long. The variable domain in full, completed from reference TRBV5-6 and TRBJ1-2, reads DAGVTQSPTHLIKTRGQQVTLRCSPKSGHDTVSWYQQALGQGPQFIFQYYEEEERQRGNFPDRFSGHQFPNYSSELNVNALLLGDSALYLCASSFPGQVEDTFGSGTRLTVV.

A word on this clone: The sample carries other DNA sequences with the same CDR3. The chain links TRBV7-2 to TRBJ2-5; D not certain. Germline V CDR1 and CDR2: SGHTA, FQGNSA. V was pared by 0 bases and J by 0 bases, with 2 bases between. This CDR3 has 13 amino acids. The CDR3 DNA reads TGTGCCAGCAGCTTAGCCTACCAAGAGACCCAGTACTTC. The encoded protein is CASSLAYQETQYF.

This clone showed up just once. DNA for the CDR3: TGTGCCAGTACCAGGACAGGGTCTTTCTCTGGAAACACCATATATTTT. This codes for CASTRTGSFSGNTIYF. The gene calls are TRBV19 and TRBJ1-3; 8 bases agree with TRBD1. Germline assignment: CDR1 LNHDA and CDR2 SQIVND (reference sequence). CDR3 size: 16 residues. V shed 7 bases and J 0 bases; nucleotides not matched to a gene: 8.

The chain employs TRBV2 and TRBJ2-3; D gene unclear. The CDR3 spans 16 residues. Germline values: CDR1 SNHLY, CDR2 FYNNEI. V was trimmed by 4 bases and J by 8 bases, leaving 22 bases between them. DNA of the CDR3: TGTGCCAGCAGTGTCGGTCAGGCTCTTTACTTAAGTACGCAGTATTTT. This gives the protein CASSVGQALYLSTQYF.

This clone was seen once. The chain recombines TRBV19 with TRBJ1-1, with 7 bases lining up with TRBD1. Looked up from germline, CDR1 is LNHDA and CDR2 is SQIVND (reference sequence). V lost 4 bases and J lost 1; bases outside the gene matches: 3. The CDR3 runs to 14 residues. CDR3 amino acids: CASSRRTGNTEAFF. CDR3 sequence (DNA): TGTGCCAGTAGTAGGAGGACAGGGAACACTGAAGCTTTCTTT.

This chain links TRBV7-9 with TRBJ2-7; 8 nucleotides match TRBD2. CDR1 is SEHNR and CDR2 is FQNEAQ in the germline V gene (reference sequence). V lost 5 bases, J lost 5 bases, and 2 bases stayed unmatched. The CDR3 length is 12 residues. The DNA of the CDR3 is TGTGCCAGCAGCCCCGGGGGGGACGAGCAGTACTTC. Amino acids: CASSPGGDEQYF.

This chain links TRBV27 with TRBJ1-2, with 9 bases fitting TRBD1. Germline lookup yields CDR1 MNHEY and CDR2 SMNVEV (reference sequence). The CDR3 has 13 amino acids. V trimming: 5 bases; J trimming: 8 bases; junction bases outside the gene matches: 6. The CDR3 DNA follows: TGTGCCAGCAGTCCAGGGACAGGGAAGGGCTACACCTTC. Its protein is CASSPGTGKGYTF.

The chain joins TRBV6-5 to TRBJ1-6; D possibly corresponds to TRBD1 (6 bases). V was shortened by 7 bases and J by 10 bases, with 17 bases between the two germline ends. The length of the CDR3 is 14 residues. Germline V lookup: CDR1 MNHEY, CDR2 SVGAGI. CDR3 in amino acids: CASNRGRGESPLHF. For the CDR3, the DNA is TGTGCCAGCAATAGGGGCAGGGGCGAATCACCCCTCCACTTT.

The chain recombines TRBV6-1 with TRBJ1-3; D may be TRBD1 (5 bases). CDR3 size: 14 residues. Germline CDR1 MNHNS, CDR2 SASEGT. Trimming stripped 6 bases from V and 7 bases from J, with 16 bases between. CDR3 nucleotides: TGTGCCAGCAGGGGATGGTGGGGGGAGAACACCATATATTTT. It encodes CASRGWWGENTIYF.

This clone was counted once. The CDR3 is CASSFGGQETQYF. The CDR3 DNA is TGTGCCAGCAGCTTTGGGGGGCAAGAGACCCAGTACTTC. The chain has TRBV11-1 and TRBJ2-5; D may be TRBD2 (6 bases). The CDR3 runs 13 residues. Looked up from germline, CDR1 is SGHAT and CDR2 is FQDESV (reference sequence). V was trimmed by 3 bases and J by 2 bases, leaving 7 bases between them.

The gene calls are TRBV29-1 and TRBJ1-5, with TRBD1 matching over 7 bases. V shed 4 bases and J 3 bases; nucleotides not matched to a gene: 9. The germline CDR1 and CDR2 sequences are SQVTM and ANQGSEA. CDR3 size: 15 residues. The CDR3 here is CSVAQGTAFNQPQHF. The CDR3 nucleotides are TGCAGCGTTGCCCAAGGGACAGCTTTCAATCAGCCCCAGCATTTT.

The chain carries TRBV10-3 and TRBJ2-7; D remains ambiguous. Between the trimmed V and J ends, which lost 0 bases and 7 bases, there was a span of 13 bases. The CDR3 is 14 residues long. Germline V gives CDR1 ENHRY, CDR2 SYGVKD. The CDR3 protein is CAISESSVLREQYF. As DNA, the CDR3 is TGTGCCATCAGTGAGTCGTCCGTTCTTCGTGAGCAGTACTTC.

The CDR3 region is CASSYSVAGGGYTF. CDR3 DNA: TGTGCCAGCAGTTACTCGGTGGCAGGGGGTGGCTACACCTTC. The chain joins TRBV6-5 to TRBJ1-2; the match to TRBD1 covers 7 bases. The CDR3 is 14 amino acids. V shed 0 bases, J shed 7 bases, and the junction held 5 bases outside the gene matches. CDR1 is MNHEY, CDR2 SVGAGI, per germline.

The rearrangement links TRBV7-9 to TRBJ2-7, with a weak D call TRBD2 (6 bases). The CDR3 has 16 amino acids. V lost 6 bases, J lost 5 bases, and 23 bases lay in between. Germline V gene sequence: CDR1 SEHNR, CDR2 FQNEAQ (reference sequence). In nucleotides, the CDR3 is TGTGCCAGCAGTTTCTACAGCGGGTCCGTGGGGGACGAGCAGTACTTC. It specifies CASSFYSGSVGDEQYF.